Below are 20 T cell receptor beta chains sequenced from a single sample in a study of blood T cell repertoires in COVID-19. The method was immunoSEQ multiplex PCR; TCRdb's version includes in-frame clones alone and lacks a portion of them. Altogether about 350,000 clones are present, roughly 89% being singletons, with the ten largest covering 3.9%. The sequenced sample was peripheral blood. These receptors were obtained from a woman aged 55-69 years with COVID-19, enrolled during active disease.

The chain joins TRBV7-9 to TRBJ1-2; the D is unclear. The CDR3 is 13 residues long. The V gene's germline CDR1 is SEHNR and CDR2 FQNEAQ (reference sequence). V gave up 1 base and J gave up 9 bases, with 12 bases separating them. The CDR3 DNA follows: TGTGCCAGCAGCTTAGAGGGCCCGGGGAGCTACACCTTC. It specifies CASSLEGPGSYTF.

V is TRBV18 and J is TRBJ2-1; a weak D match, TRBD1 (5 bases). V lost 6 bases to trimming and J lost 1 base, with 13 bases between them. The germline V gene has CDR1 KGHSH and CDR2 LQKENI. This CDR3 comprises 15 residues. This CDR3 reads CASSRALESYNEQFF. CDR3 nucleotide sequence: TGTGCCAGCTCCAGGGCCCTTGAATCCTACAATGAGCAGTTCTTC.

V is TRBV7-3 and J is TRBJ2-2, with D perhaps TRBD2 (7 bases). Germline lookup yields CDR1 SGHTA and CDR2 FQGTGA. Trimming removed 5 bases at V and 3 bases at J, with 19 bases between. The CDR3 spans 17 residues. The CDR3 nucleotides are TGTGCCAGCAGCCTCAGACCGGGGGGCGGGGACACCGGGGAGCTGTTTTTT. This sequence encodes CASSLRPGGGDTGELFF.

The chain is built from TRBV27 and TRBJ2-2, with 10 bases aligning to TRBD2. Unmatched junction bases numbered 7, after V lost 8 bases and J lost 1 base. Germline CDR1 and CDR2: MNHEY and SMNVEV (reference sequence). This CDR3 region has 16 residues. CDR3 sequence: CASHFSGGGNTGELFF. The CDR3 region has the DNA TGTGCCAGCCACTTCAGCGGGGGGGGGAACACCGGGGAGCTGTTTTTT.

On this clone itself: Mismatch with germline at one junction end may stem from a read error. The gene calls are TRBV6-4 and TRBJ1-2, with D uncertain. The CDR3 is 11 amino acids. From germline, CDR1 is MRHNA and CDR2 SNTAGT. The CDR3 DNA follows: TGTGCCAGCAGTGACAAGAGAATCCCCAACTTC. Amino acid sequence: CASSDKRIPNF.

The rearrangement links TRBV29-1 to TRBJ2-5; no clear D. Germline V gene lookup returns CDR1 SQVTM and CDR2 ANQGSEA. The CDR3 is 12 amino acids. Trimming pared 3 bases from V and 4 bases from J, leaving 9 bases between. For the CDR3, the DNA is TGCAGCGTTGAGGGCCAGCCAGAGACCCAGTACTTC. This encodes CSVEGQPETQYF.

This chain links TRBV6-6 with TRBJ1-5; the match to TRBD1 covers 11 bases. CDR3 length: 16 residues. Per germline, CDR1 MNHNY and CDR2 SVGAGI (reference sequence). The V gene end was trimmed by 7 bases and the J gene end by 1 base; junction bases not matched to a gene: 6. CDR3 in amino acids: CASTPRDRGSNQPQHF. The DNA for the CDR3 is TGTGCCAGCACTCCCCGGGACAGGGGGAGCAATCAGCCCCAGCATTTT.

The chain employs TRBV18 and TRBJ1-6, with D possibly TRBD1 on 5 matching bases. In germline, CDR1 is KGHSH, CDR2 LQKENI. The CDR3 totals 13 residues. Trimming left V 3 bases short and J 9 bases short, with 9 bases between. CDR3 amino acids: CASSPDMPSPLHF. DNA of the CDR3: TGTGCCAGCTCACCGGACATGCCTTCACCCCTCCACTTT.

This sequence joins TRBV6-6 and TRBJ1-2; TRBD1 matches 7 bases. The CDR3 sequence is 15 residues long. V gave up 6 bases and J gave up 5 bases; unmatched junction bases: 12. Per the germline V gene, CDR1 is MNHNY and CDR2 is SVGAGI (reference sequence). DNA of the CDR3: TGTGCCAGCAGGATCCAGACAGGGAGAGGGTATGGCTACACCTTC. This sequence encodes CASRIQTGRGYGYTF.

The V and J genes are TRBV19 and TRBJ1-1, with 9 bases identical to TRBD1. The CDR3 is 16 residues long. Germline CDR1 reads LNHDA; CDR2 reads SQIVND (reference sequence). With 6 bases clipped from V and 0 bases from J, the junction kept 8 bases outside the gene matches. The CDR3 region has the DNA TGTGCCAGTAGACCTATGACAGGGGGGTTGAACACTGAAGCTTTCTTT. Translating it yields CASRPMTGGLNTEAFF. The full variable domain, completed using reference TRBV19 and TRBJ1-1, is DGGITQSPKYLFRKEGQNVTLSCEQNLNHDAMYWYRQDPGQGLRLIYYSQIVNDFQKGDIAEGYSVSREKKESFPLTVTSAQKNPTAFYLCASRPMTGGLNTEAFFGQGTRLTVV.

The chain has TRBV4-1 and TRBJ1-6; 10 bases are a match to TRBD1. V lost 0 bases, J lost 7 bases, and 3 bases stayed unmatched. Looked up from germline, CDR1 is MGHRA and CDR2 is YSYEKL. This CDR3 spans 16 amino acids. The CDR3 sequence is CASSQEKDRGNSPLHF. CDR3 sequence (DNA): TGCGCCAGCAGCCAAGAAAAGGACAGGGGGAATTCACCCCTCCACTTT.

The V gene is TRBV4-1, the J gene TRBJ2-5; maybe TRBD1 (5 bases). Trimming took off 0 bases at V and 10 bases at J, with 15 bases between the two ends. Germline loops: CDR1 MGHRA, CDR2 YSYEKL. The CDR3 length is 14 residues. For the CDR3, the DNA is TGCGCCAGCAGCCAAGATTGGGCAGACAGAATCCAGTACTTC. As protein: CASSQDWADRIQYF.

The chain employs TRBV2 and TRBJ1-5; D possibly corresponds to TRBD1 (5 bases). Trimming removed 8 bases from V and 4 bases from J, with 12 bases in between. The CDR3 spans 13 residues. Germline V lookup: CDR1 SNHLY, CDR2 FYNNEI. CDR3 in DNA: TGTGCCAGCCAAGGGGCGCGGAATCAGCCCCAGCATTTT. Its protein product is CASQGARNQPQHF. The variable domain in full, completed from reference TRBV2 and TRBJ1-5, reads EPEVTQTPSHQVTQMGQEVILRCVPISNHLYFYWYRQILGQKVEFLVSFYNNEISEKSEIFDDQFSVERPDGSNFTLKIRSTKLEDSAMYFCASQGARNQPQHFGDGTRLSIL.

The gene calls are TRBV19 and TRBJ1-1; 8 positions match TRBD1. V gave up 7 bases and J gave up 1 base; unmatched junction bases: 2. The germline gives CDR1 LNHDA, CDR2 SQIVND (reference sequence). This CDR3 has 13 amino acids. Here the CDR3 reads CASIGQGNTEAFF. The CDR3 DNA is TGTGCCAGTATCGGACAGGGGAACACTGAAGCTTTCTTT.

This sequence joins TRBV4-1 and TRBJ1-2; maybe TRBD1 (6 bases). V gave up 0 bases and J gave up 4 bases, with 15 bases separating them. The germline V gene has CDR1 MGHRA and CDR2 YSYEKL. The CDR3 totals 16 residues. The CDR3 loop is CASSQDGFPDSYGYTF. CDR3 nucleotide sequence: TGCGCCAGCAGCCAAGATGGTTTCCCGGACAGCTATGGCTACACCTTC.

The V call is TRBV4-1, the J call TRBJ2-7; 8 bases line up with TRBD2. The CDR3 sequence is 14 residues long. Per the germline V gene, CDR1 is MGHRA and CDR2 is YSYEKL. V shed 2 bases, J shed 3 bases, and the junction held 3 bases outside the gene matches. The CDR3 DNA reads as TGCGCCAGCAGCCAATCTAGCGGGCACTACGAGCAGTACTTC. This codes for CASSQSSGHYEQYF.

The chain carries TRBV5-1 and TRBJ2-1; 7 bases line up with TRBD1. Germline V gene lookup returns CDR1 SGHRS and CDR2 YFSETQ. V lost 4 bases to trimming and J lost 6 bases; unmatched junction nucleotides: 10. The CDR3 has 15 residues. The CDR3 region has the DNA TGCGCCAGCAGCACGAGCCCGACAGGGACCAATGAGCAGTTCTTC. This gives the protein CASSTSPTGTNEQFF.

The chain links TRBV5-1 to TRBJ1-2; D is possibly TRBD1 (6 bases). The germline V gene encodes CDR1 SGHRS and CDR2 YFSETQ. Trimming shortened V by 0 bases and J by 2 bases, and 14 bases separated the two germline ends. The CDR3 totals 16 residues. The CDR3 DNA reads TGCGCCAGCAGCTTGGAATCCCGCAGGGGCAACTATGGCTACACCTTC. Translated, it gives CASSLESRRGNYGYTF.

This chain connects TRBV19 to TRBJ1-4; 8 bases agree with TRBD1. The CDR3 spans 14 residues. With 6 bases clipped from V and 6 bases from J, the junction kept 6 bases outside the gene matches. The germline V gene has CDR1 LNHDA and CDR2 SQIVND (reference sequence). The CDR3 DNA reads as TGTGCCAGTAGCCCAGGGGGCGTTCATGAAAAACTGTTTTTT. Translation: CASSPGGVHEKLFF.

J is TRBJ2-7 and V is TRBV25-1; no clear D. Germline values: CDR1 MGHDK, CDR2 SYGVNS. The length of the CDR3 is 12 residues. Between the trimmed V and J ends, which lost 4 bases and 5 bases, there was a span of 9 bases. CDR3 protein: CASSGPYNEQYF. The CDR3 DNA is TGTGCCAGCAGTGGCCCTTACAACGAGCAGTACTTC.